Presented here are 18 T cell receptor beta chains from one specimen sequenced in a study of T cells in Graves' hyperthyroidism and ophthalmopathy. RNA transcripts gave rise to amplified TCR beta CDR3 regions. In the first-round RT-PCR of the TCR CDR3, the HTBI primer set was used. One entry per CDR3 protein results from TCRdb running MiXCR on the multiplex PCR reads. The table records 610,000 or so distinct CDR3 sequences, approximately 44% of them present only once. Sequences were obtained from peripheral blood or thyroid tissue (not recorded which). The receptors originated from a woman aged 18 to 35 with Graves' hyperthyroidism.

This clonotype was detected many times. The J gene is TRBJ2-2, the V gene TRBV6-5; TRBD1 matches 7 bases. After removal of 5 bases from V and 3 bases from J, the junction contained 3 bases not matched to a gene. Germline V CDR1 and CDR2: MNHEY, SVGAGI. The length of the CDR3 is 14 residues. CDR3: CASSRQGDTGELFF. In DNA, the CDR3 is TGTGCCAGCAGTCGACAGGGTGACACCGGGGAGCTGTTTTTT.

The chain is built from TRBV7-9 and TRBJ2-7; 7 bases fit TRBD2. The DNA end is a closer match to TRBJ2-1, so the J assignment may be wrong. The germline gives CDR1 SEHNR, CDR2 FQNEAQ (reference sequence). This CDR3 is built from 16 residues. CDR3 nucleotide sequence: TGTGCCAGCAGCTTAGCGGGACGCGGGAGCTACAATGAGCAGTTCTTC. This translates into CASSLAGRGSYNEQFF.

This clonotype was picked up a small number of times. The chain employs TRBV15 and TRBJ1-5; tentative D call: TRBD1 (5 bases). This CDR3 is 12 amino acids long. The germline V gene encodes CDR1 LNHNV and CDR2 YYDKDF (reference sequence). V shed 5 bases and J shed 13 bases, with 15 bases lying between them. CDR3 protein: CATSGRVPPQHF. DNA of the CDR3: TGTGCCACCAGCGGCAGGGTCCCACCTCAGCATTTT. Variable domain in full (rest from reference TRBV15 and TRBJ1-5): DAMVIQNPRYQVTQFGKPVTLSCSQTLNHNVMYWYQQKSSQAPKLLFHYYDKDFNNEADTPDNFQSRRPNTSFCFLDIRSPGLGDTAMYLCATSGRVPPQHFGDGTRLSIL.

The V gene is TRBV24-1, the J gene TRBJ2-7; 7 bases align to TRBD1. Germline CDR1 and CDR2: KGHDR and SFDVKD. The CDR3 spans 15 residues. The V segment lost 3 bases and the J segment 6 bases; nucleotides outside the gene matches: 10. Here the CDR3 DNA reads TGTGCCACCAGTGATCCTGGACAGGTCCCTGTCGAGCAGTACTTC. Its protein product is CATSDPGQVPVEQYF.

This clonotype was recorded at least ten times. V is TRBV11-2 and J is TRBJ2-6; D ambiguous. The CDR3 runs to 16 residues. The V end was cut by 2 bases, the J end by 0 bases, with 8 bases between. CDR1 SGHAT and CDR2 FQNNGV come from the germline V gene. The DNA for the CDR3 is TGTGCCAGCAGCTTATTTCGGAGCTCTGGGGCCAACGTCCTGACTTTC. It specifies CASSLFRSSGANVLTF.

This clonotype came up many times. The rearrangement links TRBV4-3 to TRBJ2-5, with 11 bases matching TRBD2. Trimming removed 2 bases from V and 5 bases from J; junction bases left unmatched: 4. The germline gives CDR1 LGHNA, CDR2 YSLEER. This CDR3 region has 15 residues. The CDR3 DNA sequence: TGCGCCAGCAGCCAACTAGCGGGAGGTTCTGAGACCCAGTACTTC. The encoded protein is CASSQLAGGSETQYF.

V and J are TRBV7-9 and TRBJ1-6; 11 bases line up with TRBD1. With 5 bases clipped from V and 8 bases from J, the junction kept 8 bases outside the gene matches. Germline values: CDR1 SEHNR, CDR2 FQNEAQ (reference sequence). The CDR3 totals 16 residues. CDR3 sequence reads: CASSARTGGTYSPLHF. The CDR3 DNA follows: TGTGCCAGCAGCGCACGGACAGGGGGCACTTATTCACCCCTCCACTTT.

This clonotype was observed at least ten times. This rearrangement joins TRBV25-1 to TRBJ1-2, with 7 bases that match TRBD1. V lost 2 bases and J lost 4; bases outside the gene matches: 4. Germline V lookup: CDR1 MGHDK, CDR2 SYGVNS. The CDR3 is 14 residues long. This CDR3 reads CASSEQGDIYGYTF. The CDR3 nucleotides read TGTGCCAGCAGTGAACAGGGGGATATCTATGGCTACACCTTC.

The rearrangement links TRBV7-3 to TRBJ1-4; weak D call: TRBD1 (5 bases). The CDR3 is 15 amino acids. V shed 1 base and J shed 5 bases, with 11 bases lying between them. The germline CDR1 and CDR2 sequences are SGHTA and FQGTGA. The CDR3 region has the DNA TGTGCCAGCAGCTTAAATTCAGGGTACAATGAAAAACTGTTTTTT. It translates to CASSLNSGYNEKLFF.

The V and J genes are TRBV29-1 and TRBJ2-3, with 7 bases fitting TRBD2. The CDR3 loop spans 13 amino acids. V was pared by 5 bases and J by 1 base, with 3 bases of the junction left unmatched. Germline loops: CDR1 SQVTM, CDR2 ANQGSEA. The CDR3: CSVSRGGTDTQYF. The CDR3 DNA is TGCAGCGTTTCTCGGGGGGGCACAGATACGCAGTATTTT.

V usage is TRBV4-1 and J usage is TRBJ1-4, with 9 nucleotides matching TRBD1. This CDR3 is built from 16 residues. Germline values: CDR1 MGHRA, CDR2 YSYEKL. Trimming took 3 bases from V and 6 from J; bases not matched to a gene: 8. The CDR3 region is CASSQDPRTGDEKLFF. The CDR3 region has the DNA TGCGCCAGCAGCCAGGATCCAAGGACAGGGGATGAAAAACTGTTTTTT.

This sequence joins TRBV7-3 and TRBJ2-7, with TRBD2 identical over 8 bases. Germline V gene lookup returns CDR1 SGHTA and CDR2 FQGTGA. The V and J ends lost 3 bases and 7 bases, in that order; junction bases with no gene match: 11. The CDR3 length is 15 residues. For the CDR3, the DNA is TGTGCCAGCAGCTTGGGACTAGGTGGGAGGGATGAGCAGTACTTC. Protein sequence: CASSLGLGGRDEQYF.

This clonotype was recorded many times. The chain uses TRBV5-1 and TRBJ1-2; 9 bases are shared with TRBD1. With 7 bases clipped from V and 9 bases from J, the junction kept 13 bases outside the gene matches. The CDR3 length is 14 residues. Germline V CDR1 and CDR2: SGHRS, YFSETQ. Here the CDR3 reads CASFRDRDPFSYTF. CDR3 sequence (DNA): TGCGCCAGCTTCCGGGACAGGGATCCTTTTAGCTACACCTTC. The full variable domain, completed using reference TRBV5-1 and TRBJ1-2, is KAGVTQTPRYLIKTRGQQVTLSCSPISGHRSVSWYQQTPGQGLQFLFEYFSETQRNKGNFPGRFSGRQFSNSRSEMNVSTLELGDSALYLCASFRDRDPFSYTFGSGTRLTVV.

This clonotype was observed many times. One junction end disagrees with the germline gene, perhaps due to a read error. The V and J genes are TRBV19 and TRBJ1-2; 9 nucleotides line up with TRBD1. The V gene's germline CDR1 is LNHDA and CDR2 SQIVND (reference sequence). The CDR3 extends over 15 amino acids. The CDR3 region has the DNA TGTGCCAGTAGTATCTCCGGGACAGGGACCTATGGCTACACCTTT. Amino acid sequence: CASSISGTGTYGYTF.

This clonotype was seen at least ten times. V usage is TRBV24-1 and J usage is TRBJ2-7; the D gene is possibly TRBD1 (5 bases). The CDR3 is 15 residues long. The germline V gene encodes CDR1 KGHDR and CDR2 SFDVKD. Trimming removed 3 bases at V and 4 bases at J, with 15 bases between. CDR3 DNA sequence: TGTGCCACCAGTGATACCCGCGCAGGGAATTACGAGCAGTACTTC. Translating it yields CATSDTRAGNYEQYF.

The chain employs TRBV24-1 and TRBJ1-5; a possible D gene is TRBD1 (5 bases). Between the trimmed V and J ends, which lost 4 bases and 11 bases, there was a span of 14 bases. CDR1 and CDR2 from the germline V gene are KGHDR and SFDVKD. There are 13 residues in the CDR3. CDR3 loop: CATSEPDSETQHF. DNA for the CDR3: TGTGCCACCAGTGAACCAGACAGTGAGACCCAGCATTTT.

For this clonotype: This CDR3 fails to terminate in the conserved phenylalanine or tryptophan, so it likely reflects a read error. The rearrangement joins TRBV20-1 to TRBJ2-5; no definite D call. Germline CDR1 reads DFQATT; CDR2 reads SNEGSKA (reference sequence). The CDR3 is made up of 15 amino acids. V was cut by 5 bases and J by 2 bases, with 18 bases left in between. CDR3 amino acids: CSAPIRAYMQETQYL. The CDR3 DNA sequence: TGCAGTGCTCCTATTCGGGCGTACATGCAAGAGACCCAGTACCTC.

The table lists this clonotype with many counts. The rearrangement uses TRBV20-1 and TRBJ2-7, with a weak D call TRBD2 (5 bases). CDR3 length: 12 residues. CDR1 and CDR2 (germline): DFQATT, SNEGSKA (reference sequence). The ends were cut back, 6 bases at V and 0 bases at J, with 9 bases in the middle. The CDR3 sequence: CSATGSSYEQYF. The CDR3 nucleotides read TGCAGTGCCACGGGAAGCTCCTACGAGCAGTACTTC.